The 2 T cell receptor beta chains below all came from one sample that was sequenced in a study of cytomegalovirus exposure and HLA in healthy donors. The PCR was carried out with 60 Vbeta primers and 13 Jbeta primers. The protocol was immunoSEQ multiplex PCR, while the TCRdb copy is restricted to in-frame clones and leaves out a portion. The sample lists 180,000 or so clones; 70% to 85% were seen once. The source material was PBMCs. Source of these receptors: a human donor in good health.

A single count supports this clone. The chain couples TRBV7-9 to TRBJ2-2; 13 nucleotides line up with TRBD2. Germline V gives CDR1 SEHNR, CDR2 FQNEAQ (reference sequence). This CDR3 is 13 amino acids long. J was trimmed by 5 bases and V by 11 bases; bases with no gene match: 2. The CDR3 DNA sequence: TGTGCCGGGGGACTAGCGGGGACCGGGGAGCTGTTTTTT. Protein sequence: CAGGLAGTGELFF.

This clone was seen more than once but under ten times. This chain links TRBV7-2 with TRBJ2-4; a possible D gene is TRBD1 (6 bases). CDR3 length: 14 residues. Germline lookup yields CDR1 SGHTA and CDR2 FQGNSA. V was trimmed by 7 bases and J by 3 bases, leaving 13 bases between them. Here the CDR3 DNA reads TGTGCCAGCACCCCAGGGGTCGGCAAAAACATTCAGTACTTC. Protein sequence: CASTPGVGKNIQYF.